This T cell receptor (beta chain) is from a study of blood T cell repertoires in COVID-19. Study as a whole: Some COVID-19 samples were acute and others convalescent; all came from the United States, Italy and Spain. In each case, the material was cDNA or gDNA derived from T cells, B-cell-depleted T cells, or PBMCs.

V shed 8 bases and J shed 5 bases, with 10 bases lying between them. The CDR3 runs to 12 residues. CDR1 and CDR2 (germline): MNHEY, SVGAGI. Data came from immunoSEQ multiplex PCR; TCRdb stores just in-frame clones and leaves some out. The sample includes 250,000 or so clones, around nine tenths of them seen just once. The sample comprised peripheral blood. The rearrangement uses TRBV6-5 and TRBJ1-5; D perhaps matches TRBD1 (5 bases). This TCR was sampled from a man aged 25-45 years with active or convalescent COVID-19. CDR3 protein: CASGGVDQPQHF. The CDR3 DNA reads as TGTGCCAGCGGGGGGGTGGATCAGCCCCAGCATTTT.